The text below deals with one T cell receptor (beta chain). As yet, its antigen is unknown. The entry originates in a study of T cells expressing NK-cell markers. Findings and caveats of the study: Among CD8+ T cells from roughly six donors, dominant NKG2C+ clonotypes accounted for roughly 1.0-7.0%.

This CDR3 has 13 amino acids. Germline CDR1 reads SGHTA; CDR2 reads FQGNSA. UMIs accompanied the 5'RACE template switching by which TCR beta cDNA was made. TCRdb reprocessed the 5' RACE reads and reports one entry per CDR3 protein, with no DNA. Its table records roughly 420,000 distinct CDR3 sequences. The rearrangement uses TRBV7-2 and TRBJ2-1; no DNA is available, so the TRBD1 call from TCRdb remains unchecked. The source is a woman aged 18 to 75 in good health. Sequenced: blood T cells: a sorted CD56 or NKG2C T cell subset, CD4+ or CD8+ T cells, or bulk PBMC T cells (not recorded which). CDR3 residues: CASSIGTYNEQFF.